Presented here are 29 T cell receptor beta chains from one specimen sequenced in a study of cytomegalovirus exposure and HLA in healthy donors (TCRdb year 2017). Library creation used the immunoSEQ multiplex PCR assay. The multiplex PCR relied on a mix of 60 forward primers for TCR Vbeta segments and 13 reverse primers for TCR Jbeta segments. As stored in TCRdb, this immuneACCESS dataset retains in-frame rearrangements with V and J assigned. A fraction of the clones does not appear; measured against another copy, unresolved V genes explain less than half of the discrepancy, and the remainder lacks a known reason. The sample includes 95,000 to 150,000 clones, with approximately 87% observed a single time. The ten largest clones take up roughly 20% of the sample. The sequenced sample was PBMCs. Receptors originate from a man between 18 and 29 years old in good health and CMV-seropositive.

The V gene is TRBV5-4, the J gene TRBJ1-4; 9 nucleotides agree with TRBD1. The CDR3 is made up of 14 amino acids. Per germline, CDR1 SGHNT and CDR2 YYREEE (reference sequence). The junction had 6 bases not matched to a gene; V was cut back by 4 bases and J by 8 bases. The CDR3 bases are TGTGCCAGCAGCCCGATGACAGGGGGGGAAAAACTGTTTTTT. Its translation is CASSPMTGGEKLFF.

V gene TRBV28 combines with J gene TRBJ2-7, with TRBD1 as a possible D gene (5 bases). CDR1 and CDR2 from the germline V gene are MDHEN and SYDVKM. Trimming shortened V by 2 bases and J by 4 bases, and 6 bases separated the two germline ends. This CDR3 is 12 amino acids long. CDR3 in amino acids: CASSLPGYEQYF. CDR3 sequence (DNA): TGTGCCAGCAGTTTACCAGGGTACGAGCAGTACTTC.

This clone was seen a few times. The rearrangement uses TRBV7-6 and TRBJ2-1; 10 nucleotides line up with TRBD1. V was clipped by 4 bases and J by 3 bases; unmatched bases: 3. Germline-derived CDR1 and CDR2 are SGHVS and FNYEAQ. The length of the CDR3 is 15 residues. The CDR3 here is CASSYGQGDYNEQFF. CDR3 DNA sequence: TGTGCCAGCAGCTACGGACAGGGGGACTACAATGAGCAGTTCTTC.

The gene calls are TRBV6-1 and TRBJ2-7; no firm D call. The CDR3 covers 11 residues. The V and J ends lost 4 bases and 3 bases respectively, with 4 bases between them. The V gene's germline CDR1 is MNHNS and CDR2 SASEGT. The CDR3 DNA follows: TGTGCCAGCAGTGCCCTCTACGAGCAGTACTTC. The encoded protein is CASSALYEQYF.

V gene TRBV7-8 combines with J gene TRBJ2-5; D may be TRBD2 (6 bases). V lost 3 bases and J 3 bases, leaving 26 bases between the germline ends. The CDR3 sequence is 19 residues long. Germline CDR1 is SGHVS and CDR2 is FQNEAQ. CDR3 nucleotide sequence: TGTGCCAGCAGCTTCGGCCCTGTGGGGGGAAAAAGGGCGGAAGAGACCCAGTACTTC. Its protein is CASSFGPVGGKRAEETQYF.

The V call is TRBV4-1, the J call TRBJ2-1, with D hard to call. This CDR3 region has 13 residues. V was trimmed by 4 bases and J by 4 bases, leaving 8 bases between them. Germline CDR1 reads MGHRA; CDR2 reads YSYEKL. In DNA, the CDR3 is TGCGCCAGCAGCCCAGGCCTATACAATGAGCAGTTCTTC. This sequence encodes CASSPGLYNEQFF.

The rearrangement uses TRBV28 and TRBJ2-3; TRBD2 agrees at 7 bases. Per germline, CDR1 MDHEN and CDR2 SYDVKM. Trimming cost V 2 bases and J 5 bases; bases outside gene matches: 16. This CDR3 is 18 amino acids long. The CDR3 nucleotides read TGTGCCAGCAGTTTAGGACGGCGGGGGAGCACAATAATAGATACGCAGTATTTT. As protein: CASSLGRRGSTIIDTQYF.

To note about this clone: This likely comes from a read error, as the CDR3 has no conserved phenylalanine or tryptophan at its end. The chain employs TRBV27 and TRBJ1-5; 7 bases match TRBD1. The CDR3 is made up of 16 amino acids. Germline lookup yields CDR1 MNHEY and CDR2 SMNVEV (reference sequence). V shed 0 bases and J 6 bases; nucleotides not matched to a gene: 8. CDR3 loop: CASSLSRGGVTQPQHL. DNA for the CDR3: TGTGCCAGCAGTTTATCAAGAGGGGGCGTAACTCAGCCCCAGCATCTT.

Here the CDR3 reads CASSLERDRVVAEQYF. As DNA, the CDR3 is TGCGCCAGCAGCCTAGAAAGGGACAGGGTGGTTGCCGAGCAGTACTTC. The rearrangement links TRBV4-1 to TRBJ2-5; 9 nucleotides line up with TRBD1. TRBJ2-7 matches the DNA end more closely, so the J call is doubtful. Germline V gives CDR1 MGHRA, CDR2 YSYEKL. This CDR3 has 16 amino acids.

This clone was seen a handful of times. The rearrangement links TRBV5-1 to TRBJ1-1, with D possibly being TRBD1 (5 bases). V lost 6 bases and J 5 bases, leaving 8 bases between the germline ends. The CDR3 covers 11 residues. The germline V gene has CDR1 SGHRS and CDR2 YFSETQ. The CDR3 region is CASNSGTEAFF. The CDR3 nucleotides are TGCGCCAGCAATTCAGGGACTGAAGCTTTCTTT.

The CDR3 DNA reads as TGCGCCAGCAGCCAAGGTGGCGGAGGGGGGGAGCTGTTTTTT. This translates into CASSQGGGGGELFF. The chain joins TRBV4-1 to TRBJ2-2; a possible D gene is TRBD2 (6 bases). CDR3 size: 14 residues. Germline lookup yields CDR1 MGHRA and CDR2 YSYEKL. Trimming pared 1 base from V and 8 bases from J, leaving 11 bases between.

The J gene is TRBJ2-4, the V gene TRBV29-1; TRBD1 is a possible D gene (5 bases). V was trimmed by 3 bases and J by 0 bases, leaving 18 bases between them. From germline, CDR1 is SQVTM and CDR2 ANQGSEA. The CDR3 contains 17 residues. The CDR3 coding sequence is TGCAGCGTTGAGACAGCCCTAGGGTCTCTAGCCAAAAACATTCAGTACTTC. Its translation: CSVETALGSLAKNIQYF.

This clone was detected only a few times. V gene TRBV6-1 combines with J gene TRBJ1-5; D gene uncertain. This CDR3 has 11 residues. Trimming took 6 bases from V and 12 from J, leaving 12 bases between them. CDR1 MNHNS and CDR2 SASEGT come from the germline V gene. CDR3 protein: CASSPPGNQHF. DNA for the CDR3: TGTGCCAGCAGCCCCCCGGGGAACCAGCATTTT.

V usage is TRBV27 and J usage is TRBJ2-1; the D gene is possibly TRBD1 (6 bases). Trimming stripped 7 bases from V and 4 bases from J, with 17 bases between. CDR1 and CDR2 from the germline V gene are MNHEY and SMNVEV (reference sequence). The CDR3 is made up of 15 amino acids. The DNA of the CDR3 is TGTGCCAGCACCTCAAGGGGGATACCATACAATGAGCAGTTCTTC. Amino acid sequence: CASTSRGIPYNEQFF.

This clone has more than one count but fewer than ten. The chain is built from TRBV14 and TRBJ1-3; 7 positions match TRBD1. The V gene's germline CDR1 is SGHDN and CDR2 FVKESK. CDR3 length equals 17 residues. V was pared by 3 bases and J by 0 bases, with 8 bases of the junction left unmatched. CDR3 loop: CASSQFGQALSGNTIYF. CDR3 DNA: TGTGCCAGCAGCCAGTTTGGACAGGCACTCTCTGGAAACACCATATATTTT.

The V call is TRBV7-9, the J call TRBJ1-1, with a possible D match to TRBD1 (6 bases). Per germline, CDR1 SEHNR and CDR2 FQNEAQ (reference sequence). This CDR3 spans 12 amino acids. V lost 6 bases to trimming and J lost 6 bases, with 11 bases between them. For the CDR3, the DNA is TGTGCCAGCAGGAGGGGGTCCCCTGAAGCTTTCTTT. Translation gives CASRRGSPEAFF.

This chain uses TRBV30 with TRBJ1-1, with D tentatively TRBD1 (5 bases). The CDR3 sequence is 13 residues long. The germline CDR1 and CDR2 sequences are GTSNPN and SVGIG (reference sequence). V was cut by 3 bases and J by 5 bases, with 13 bases left in between. For the CDR3, the DNA is TGTGCCTGGAGCGATGGGGGAGGGACTGAAGCTTTCTTT. Amino acid sequence: CAWSDGGGTEAFF.

V gene TRBV7-9 combines with J gene TRBJ1-2, with D possibly TRBD1 on 6 matching bases. Trimming stripped 4 bases from V and 6 bases from J, with 18 bases between. The germline CDR1 and CDR2 sequences are SEHNR and FQNEAQ (reference sequence). This CDR3 is 15 amino acids long. In DNA, the CDR3 is TGTGCCAGCAGCTCCCCTAACAGGGCCCCCGATGGCTACACCTTC. It encodes CASSSPNRAPDGYTF.

The chain recombines TRBV5-1 with TRBJ2-1; a weak D match, TRBD2 (6 bases). The CDR3 loop spans 13 amino acids. V lost 4 bases and J lost 7, with 12 bases in between. Looked up from germline, CDR1 is SGHRS and CDR2 is YFSETQ. The CDR3 protein is CASSQKGGNEQFF. As DNA, the CDR3 is TGCGCCAGCAGCCAAAAAGGAGGGAATGAGCAGTTCTTC.

The gene calls are TRBV10-3 and TRBJ1-2; 8 bases match TRBD1. The V segment lost 6 bases and the J segment 3 bases; nucleotides outside the gene matches: 6. CDR3 length equals 14 residues. Germline V CDR1 and CDR2: ENHRY, SYGVKD. The CDR3 here is CAIRAGGEDYGYTF. The CDR3 DNA reads TGTGCCATCAGGGCAGGGGGCGAGGACTATGGCTACACCTTC.

This chain joins TRBV15 and TRBJ1-2; TRBD1 aligns across 9 bases. The V gene's germline CDR1 is LNHNV and CDR2 YYDKDF (reference sequence). CDR3 size: 16 residues. V was clipped by 2 bases and J by 4 bases; unmatched bases: 8. CDR3 sequence reads: CATSRPDRGKVYGYTF. In nucleotides, the CDR3 is TGTGCCACCAGCAGACCCGACAGGGGGAAGGTCTATGGCTACACCTTC.

The CDR3 loop is CAWIGGQGYTF. CDR3 nucleotide sequence: TGTGCCTGGATCGGAGGACAGGGCTACACCTTC. The rearrangement uses TRBV30 and TRBJ1-2, with D maybe TRBD1 (6 bases). Germline-derived CDR1 and CDR2 are GTSNPN and SVGIG (reference sequence). The V and J ends lost 4 bases and 8 bases respectively, with 11 bases between them. The CDR3 loop spans 11 amino acids.

This clone has a handful of counts. V gene TRBV4-1 combines with J gene TRBJ1-1; the D gene is possibly TRBD1 (6 bases). This CDR3 has 14 amino acids. The ends were cut back, 4 bases at V and 2 bases at J, with 11 bases in the middle. CDR1 is MGHRA, CDR2 YSYEKL, per germline. CDR3 amino acids: CASSPGQVNTEAFF. The CDR3 region has the DNA TGCGCCAGCAGCCCGGGACAAGTTAACACTGAAGCTTTCTTT.

The genes are TRBV29-1 and TRBJ2-7, with D tentatively TRBD2 (7 bases). Deletions cut 6 bases from V and 1 base from J, with 22 bases between. Per germline, CDR1 SQVTM and CDR2 ANQGSEA. This CDR3 has 16 residues. Written as DNA, the CDR3 is TGCAGCGTCGTCTTGGCGGGGGCCGACTTTTCCTACGAGCAGTACTTC. Amino acid sequence: CSVVLAGADFSYEQYF.

This rearrangement joins TRBV5-1 to TRBJ2-1, with D perhaps matching TRBD1 (6 bases). CDR1 SGHRS and CDR2 YFSETQ come from the germline V gene. The V and J ends lost 3 bases and 5 bases respectively, with 18 bases between them. The CDR3 runs to 16 residues. The CDR3 reads CASSSVRQEGNNEQFF. For the CDR3, the DNA is TGCGCCAGCAGCTCGGTCCGACAGGAAGGGAACAATGAGCAGTTCTTC. The full variable domain, with the rest looked up from reference TRBV5-1 and TRBJ2-1, is KAGVTQTPRYLIKTRGQQVTLSCSPISGHRSVSWYQQTPGQGLQFLFEYFSETQRNKGNFPGRFSGRQFSNSRSEMNVSTLELGDSALYLCASSSVRQEGNNEQFFGPGTRLTVL.

The chain joins TRBV5-1 to TRBJ2-7, with D perhaps TRBD2 (6 bases). Trimming cost V 4 bases and J 5 bases, with 25 bases left between them. CDR1 is SGHRS and CDR2 is YFSETQ in the germline V gene. The CDR3 extends over 17 amino acids. The CDR3 DNA reads as TGCGCCAGCAGCGTGGGGGAACCGGGAGCCAGGGCTCACGAGCAGTACTTC. The encoded protein is CASSVGEPGARAHEQYF.

The chain combines TRBV19 with TRBJ1-2, with 8 bases that match TRBD1. CDR1 and CDR2 from the germline V gene are LNHDA and SQIVND (reference sequence). J lost 7 bases, V lost 2 bases, and 3 bases had no gene match. The CDR3 contains 13 residues. In DNA, the CDR3 is TGTGCCAGTAGTATATCACAGGGGGGTGGCTACACCTTC. Its translation: CASSISQGGGYTF.

This clone has only one observation. The chain recombines TRBV6-1 with TRBJ2-7; 8 nucleotides line up with TRBD2. This CDR3 comprises 15 residues. Germline values: CDR1 MNHNS, CDR2 SASEGT. V lost 4 bases, J lost 4 bases, and 9 bases stayed unmatched. As DNA, the CDR3 is TGTGCCAGCAGTGCAACTAGCGGAGGCTATTACGAGCAGTACTTC. Protein product: CASSATSGGYYEQYF.

J is TRBJ2-7 and V is TRBV19; D is possibly TRBD2 (5 bases). This CDR3 is built from 13 residues. CDR1 LNHDA and CDR2 SQIVND come from the germline V gene (reference sequence). Trimming cost V 5 bases and J 0 bases, with 8 bases left between them. The CDR3 sequence is CASSEGFSYEQYF. The CDR3 coding sequence is TGTGCCAGTAGTGAGGGTTTCTCCTACGAGCAGTACTTC.